The 25 T cell receptor beta chains listed next were all sequenced from one sample in a study of PD-1 and CTLA-4 blockade in melanoma. Sequencing used immunoSEQ multiplex PCR; TCRdb keeps in-frame clones, though not all of them. The profile shows tens of thousands of clones, 70% to 90% of them singletons. The sample consisted of CD8+ T cells from peripheral blood, taken before anti-PD-1 treatment. Every receptor here comes from a human donor with melanoma.

The genes are TRBV27 and TRBJ2-6; 7 bases map to TRBD1. V lost 7 bases to trimming and J lost 4 bases; unmatched junction nucleotides: 4. The germline V gene encodes CDR1 MNHEY and CDR2 SMNVEV (reference sequence). The CDR3 consists of 14 residues. CDR3 in DNA: TGTGCCAGCAAAAGGGGGCAAGGGGCCAACGTCCTGACTTTC. The encoded protein is CASKRGQGANVLTF.

The table lists this clone with a count of one. The chain employs TRBV6-5 and TRBJ1-1; D might be TRBD1 (5 bases). The germline V and J ends were trimmed by 7 bases and 0 bases, with 12 bases remaining between them. Germline V gene lookup returns CDR1 MNHEY and CDR2 SVGAGI. The CDR3 extends over 14 amino acids. The CDR3 nucleotides are TGTGCCAGCATCGTGGGGACGGTGAACACTGAAGCTTTCTTT. This translates into CASIVGTVNTEAFF.

The chain is built from TRBV7-9 and TRBJ2-3, with TRBD1 as a possible D gene (6 bases). CDR3 length: 16 residues. Germline values: CDR1 SEHNR, CDR2 FQNEAQ (reference sequence). Trimming removed 1 base from V and 3 bases from J, with 14 bases in between. The CDR3 DNA follows: TGTGCCAGCAGCTTAGAGCCAGGGGATGGGACAGATACGCAGTATTTT. Translated: CASSLEPGDGTDTQYF.

The gene calls are TRBV7-9 and TRBJ1-1; possible D gene TRBD1, 6 bases. V dropped 5 bases and J dropped 5 bases, with 18 bases sitting between them. Germline loops: CDR1 SEHNR, CDR2 FQNEAQ (reference sequence). This CDR3 comprises 15 residues. This CDR3 reads CASSLKGGEGTEAFF. The CDR3 DNA sequence: TGTGCCAGCAGCCTGAAAGGGGGTGAAGGGACTGAAGCTTTCTTT.

CDR3 protein: CASSEGLTSGNTIYF. The CDR3 DNA reads TGCGCCAGCAGTGAGGGGCTCACCTCTGGAAACACCATATATTTT. The gene calls are TRBV10-1 and TRBJ1-3; D is undetermined. V lost 2 bases and J 0 bases, leaving 8 bases between the germline ends. This CDR3 is 15 amino acids long. Germline lookup yields CDR1 WNHNN and CDR2 SYGVQD (reference sequence).

The chain employs TRBV19 and TRBJ2-1, with D uncertain. The CDR3 runs 12 residues. The V end was cut by 4 bases, the J end by 6 bases, with 7 bases between. The germline gives CDR1 LNHDA, CDR2 SQIVND (reference sequence). For the CDR3, the DNA is TGTGCCAGTAGTACCGGAATCAATGAGCAGTTCTTC. It specifies CASSTGINEQFF.

The chain has TRBV9 and TRBJ2-3; D not certain. V was trimmed by 2 bases and J by 0 bases, leaving 4 bases between them. The CDR3 sequence is 13 residues long. From germline, CDR1 is SGDLS and CDR2 YYNGEE. The DNA of the CDR3 is TGTGCCAGCAGCGTTGACAGCACAGATACGCAGTATTTT. Translating gives CASSVDSTDTQYF. Variable domain in full (rest from reference TRBV9 and TRBJ2-3): DSGVTQTPKHLITATGQRVTLRCSPRSGDLSVYWYQQSLDQGLQFLIQYYNGEERAKGNILERFSAQQFPDLHSELNLSSLELGDSALYFCASSVDSTDTQYFGPGTRLTVL.

The CDR3 sequence is CASRGQGFYEQYF. DNA for the CDR3: TGTGCCAGCAGGGGACAGGGATTTTACGAGCAGTACTTC. The genes are TRBV6-7 and TRBJ2-7, with 9 nucleotides matching TRBD1. TRBV6-7 is an ORF; its function is uncertain. The CDR3 is made up of 13 amino acids. V lost 6 bases and J lost 4; bases outside the gene matches: 4.

V and J are TRBV24-1 and TRBJ2-3, with 9 bases identical to TRBD2. The ends lost 7 bases at V and 1 base at J; junction bases unmatched: 2. Germline V gene data show CDR1 as KGHDR and CDR2 as SFDVKD. This CDR3 is 14 amino acids long. CDR3 sequence (DNA): TGTGCCACCAGGGCTAGCGGGGGCACAGATACGCAGTATTTT. Its protein product is CATRASGGTDTQYF.

The rearrangement uses TRBV9 and TRBJ1-2; D is perhaps TRBD1 (6 bases). The CDR3 contains 12 residues. Germline V gene lookup returns CDR1 SGDLS and CDR2 YYNGEE. V lost 3 bases to trimming and J lost 10 bases, with 13 bases between them. Here the CDR3 reads CASSAGGAVYTF. Written as DNA, the CDR3 is TGTGCCAGCAGCGCCGGGGGCGCAGTCTACACCTTC. The variable domain in full, with the rest retrieved from reference TRBV9 and TRBJ1-2, is DSGVTQTPKHLITATGQRVTLRCSPRSGDLSVYWYQQSLDQGLQFLIQYYNGEERAKGNILERFSAQQFPDLHSELNLSSLELGDSALYFCASSAGGAVYTFGSGTRLTVV.

The V call is TRBV29-1, the J call TRBJ2-2; D not resolved. The CDR3 loop spans 13 amino acids. Trimming cost V 2 bases and J 4 bases, with 8 bases left between them. Germline V CDR1 and CDR2: SQVTM, ANQGSEA. DNA of the CDR3: TGCAGCGTTGAAAGACCGGGCACCGGGGAGCTGTTTTTT. It is translated as CSVERPGTGELFF.

The genes are TRBV6-5 and TRBJ2-7; the match to TRBD1 covers 8 bases. The CDR3 has 13 residues. V trimming: 6 bases; J trimming: 4 bases; junction bases outside the gene matches: 5. Germline CDR1 is MNHEY and CDR2 is SVGAGI. The CDR3 DNA reads as TGTGCCAGCAGGTCCAGGGGGCTGTACGAGCAGTACTTC. This translates into CASRSRGLYEQYF.

The chain links TRBV6-6 to TRBJ1-1, with 8 bases that match TRBD1. Germline assignment: CDR1 MNHNY and CDR2 SVGAGI (reference sequence). The CDR3 contains 16 residues. Trimming at V came to 4 bases and at J to 2 bases, leaving 9 bases not matched to a gene. CDR3 coding DNA: TGTGCCAGCAGTTTAACGACAGGGGTGGGAAACACTGAAGCTTTCTTT. The encoded protein is CASSLTTGVGNTEAFF.

The chain has TRBV5-1 and TRBJ2-3; 10 bases agree with TRBD2. V was clipped by 4 bases and J by 4 bases; unmatched bases: 3. Germline CDR1 is SGHRS and CDR2 is YFSETQ. The CDR3 contains 14 residues. CDR3 in DNA: TGCGCCAGCAGCCCGGGGACTAGCGCAGATACGCAGTATTTT. Its protein is CASSPGTSADTQYF.

With regard to this clone: A junction boundary mismatches the germline segment, possibly from a read error. This chain's CDR3 is CASSVGGMGSPLHF. Here the CDR3 DNA reads TGTGCCAGCAGCGTAGGGGGAATGGGATCACCCCTCCACTTT. The chain couples TRBV13 to TRBJ1-6; tentative D call: TRBD1 (6 bases). Germline V gene data show CDR1 as PRHDT and CDR2 as FYEKMQ (reference sequence). The length of the CDR3 is 14 residues.

The chain recombines TRBV4-1 with TRBJ2-2, with D unresolved. The germline V gene encodes CDR1 MGHRA and CDR2 YSYEKL. V lost 8 bases to trimming and J lost 4 bases, with 14 bases between them. The CDR3 totals 14 residues. The DNA of the CDR3 is TGCGCCAGCTGTTGGTCGGTGGGCACCGGGGAGCTGTTTTTT. Translated: CASCWSVGTGELFF.

The gene calls are TRBV6-5 and TRBJ1-5; D uncertain. This CDR3 is 13 amino acids long. V was clipped by 1 base and J by 7 bases, with 8 bases between them. Germline V gene sequence: CDR1 MNHEY, CDR2 SVGAGI. The CDR3 is CASSYLAGQPQHF. The CDR3 coding sequence is TGTGCCAGCAGTTACTTGGCCGGGCAGCCCCAGCATTTT.

The rearrangement links TRBV21-1 to TRBJ2-7; no check of the table's D call, TRBD1, against the DNA was made. TRBV21-1 counts as a pseudogene. The CDR3 has 15 amino acids. CDR3 sequence: CASSARGTGGGEQYF. The CDR3, as DNA: TGTGCCAGCAGCGCCCGGGGGACAGGGGGAGGCGAGCAGTACTTC.

The chain joins TRBV11-3 to TRBJ2-7; no reliable D call. The length of the CDR3 is 14 residues. Germline lookup yields CDR1 SGHNT and CDR2 YENEEA. V was clipped by 4 bases and J by 2 bases, with 12 bases between them. CDR3 region: CASSSRLVPYEQYF. DNA for the CDR3: TGTGCCAGCAGCTCACGCCTCGTCCCCTACGAGCAGTACTTC.

This chain joins TRBV30 and TRBJ2-7; the D gene is possibly TRBD1 (6 bases). Per germline, CDR1 GTSNPN and CDR2 SVGIG (reference sequence). The CDR3 extends over 15 amino acids. Trimming cost V 0 bases and J 2 bases, with 14 bases left between them. CDR3 nucleotide sequence: TGTGCCTGGAGTGTACTGGGACACGGGGCCTACGAGCAGTACTTC. This sequence encodes CAWSVLGHGAYEQYF.

The V and J genes are TRBV6-2 or TRBV6-3 and TRBJ1-1; D not certain. Germline V gives CDR1 MNHEY, CDR2 SVGEGT. The CDR3 is 14 amino acids. Trimming cost V 2 bases and J 1 base, with 8 bases left between them. The CDR3 is CASSYGASNTEAFF. CDR3 nucleotides: TGTGCCAGCAGTTACGGCGCGTCGAACACTGAAGCTTTCTTT.

This chain links TRBV9 with TRBJ1-1; D remains ambiguous. The CDR3 loop spans 15 amino acids. Germline V lookup: CDR1 SGDLS, CDR2 YYNGEE. V dropped 4 bases and J dropped 1 base, with 14 bases sitting between them. CDR3 sequence: CASSPGPQTNTEAFF. The CDR3 DNA is TGTGCCAGCAGCCCAGGCCCCCAGACGAACACTGAAGCTTTCTTT.

This clone was seen just once. The chain carries TRBV28 and TRBJ2-1; D unresolved. Germline-derived CDR1 and CDR2 are MDHEN and SYDVKM. The CDR3 consists of 12 residues. Trimming took 1 base from V and 7 from J, leaving 5 bases between them. The CDR3 is CASSLSRNEQFF. The CDR3 DNA is TGTGCCAGCAGTTTATCCCGAAATGAGCAGTTCTTC.

This clone occurred once. V usage is TRBV16 and J usage is TRBJ1-5, with D possibly matching TRBD1 (6 bases). V dropped 3 bases and J dropped 4 bases, with 16 bases sitting between them. Per germline, CDR1 KGHSY and CDR2 FQNENV. The CDR3 is made up of 16 amino acids. In DNA form, the CDR3 reads TGTGCCAGCAGCCACAGGGTGGGGCAGGGGAATCAGCCCCAGCATTTT. It encodes CASSHRVGQGNQPQHF.

This chain uses TRBV18 with TRBJ2-7; 8 bases agree with TRBD1. V was clipped by 3 bases and J by 5 bases; unmatched bases: 9. The CDR3 sequence is 15 residues long. Germline V gene data show CDR1 as KGHSH and CDR2 as LQKENI. The CDR3 coding sequence is TGTGCCAGCTCACCCCCAGGGGGCCCCGTCCACGAGCAGTACTTC. It is translated as CASSPPGGPVHEQYF.